Presented here are 6 T cell receptor beta chains from one specimen sequenced in a study of cytomegalovirus exposure and HLA in healthy donors. Use of 60 Vbeta and 13 Jbeta primers characterized the PCR. Clones were read by immunoSEQ multiplex PCR, and TCRdb kept only the in-frame ones, dropping some. Altogether some 110,000 clones are present, roughly four fifths being singletons, with the ten largest covering around 1.3%. The sequenced sample consisted of PBMCs. The source is a man between 40 and 49 years old in good health and CMV-seronegative.

The chain couples TRBV11-2 to TRBJ1-2; maybe TRBD1 (6 bases). The CDR3 sequence is 13 residues long. Germline values: CDR1 SGHAT, CDR2 FQNNGV. V gave up 5 bases and J gave up 1 base, with 8 bases separating them. Here the CDR3 reads CASSPQGNYGYTF. Here the CDR3 DNA reads TGTGCCAGCAGCCCACAGGGTAACTATGGCTACACCTTC.

The chain joins TRBV10-3 to TRBJ1-1; D not resolved. Trimming cost V 0 bases and J 1 base, with 12 bases left between them. Germline V gene sequence: CDR1 ENHRY, CDR2 SYGVKD. The CDR3 runs to 16 residues. This CDR3 reads CAISESVGFKNTEAFF. The DNA of the CDR3 is TGTGCCATCAGTGAGTCGGTCGGGTTTAAGAACACTGAAGCTTTCTTT.

CDR3 sequence (DNA): TGTGCCAGCAGTGCGGACAGCCGGAGGTTGACCGGGGAGCTGTTTTTT. Translated, it gives CASSADSRRLTGELFF. The chain couples TRBV6-6 to TRBJ2-2; TRBD1 is a possible D gene (6 bases). Deletions cut 5 bases from V and 5 bases from J, with 18 bases between. CDR3 length: 16 residues. CDR1 MNHNY and CDR2 SVGAGI come from the germline V gene (reference sequence).

The chain joins TRBV7-9 to TRBJ2-7, with 7 nucleotides matching TRBD1. The V gene end was trimmed by 5 bases and the J gene end by 2 bases; junction bases not matched to a gene: 3. CDR1 and CDR2 (germline): SEHNR, FQNEAQ (reference sequence). This CDR3 is built from 13 residues. Here the CDR3 DNA reads TGTGCCAGCAGCAACAGGGGTACCTACGAGCAGTACTTC. It yields the protein CASSNRGTYEQYF.

This chain joins TRBV7-9 and TRBJ1-2; D perhaps matches TRBD1 (6 bases). This CDR3 is built from 14 residues. Germline CDR1 reads SEHNR; CDR2 reads FQNEAQ (reference sequence). V was shortened by 4 bases and J by 4 bases, with 13 bases between the two germline ends. The chain's CDR3 is CASSSWTELYGYTF. The CDR3 bases are TGTGCCAGCAGCTCTTGGACAGAACTCTATGGCTACACCTTC.

This clone came up a few times. The chain uses TRBV6-5 and TRBJ2-3; a weak D match, TRBD2 (6 bases). The germline V gene encodes CDR1 MNHEY and CDR2 SVGAGI. The CDR3 runs to 16 residues. Between the trimmed V and J ends, which lost 2 bases and 4 bases, there was a span of 16 bases. CDR3 DNA: TGTGCCAGCAGTTACCACCGGCTAGCGCTTCCAGATACGCAGTATTTT. It encodes CASSYHRLALPDTQYF.